The present TCR beta chain was sequenced within a study of T cell responses to AZD1222 COVID-19 vaccine. CDR3 length equals 14 residues. Germline V lookup: CDR1 SGHNT, CDR2 YENEEA. V was clipped by 2 bases and J by 6 bases, with 8 bases between them. Findings of the study overall: At 160-218 and 743-854, vaccine-associated CD4 TCRs were dominant, and they spanned spike. Most donors were white British and more were female, and clonal diversity was possibly underestimated.

Notes on this clone: What it recognizes is unknown.

Produced via immunoSEQ multiplex PCR; TCRdb's table is partial and in-frame only. The sample comprises around 88,000 clones, around 92% of which are singletons, and 2.8% rests with the top ten. The receptor was isolated from an adult in good health. This specimen was peripheral blood, taken on day 0 of MenACWY control vaccination. The rearrangement links TRBV11-3 to TRBJ1-6; the D is unclear. CDR3 bases: TGTGCCAGCAGCTTACGACTGACTAATTCACCCCTCCACTTT. It encodes CASSLRLTNSPLHF.